Listed here are 27 T cell receptor beta chains from one sample, sequenced in a study of Ad26.COV2.S vaccination and SARS-CoV-2 variants. Method: immunoSEQ multiplex PCR; TCRdb's copy keeps in-frame clones and lacks some. The table shows roughly 700,000 clones, with roughly 90% occurring only once. Treatment: around 19 received Ad26.COV2.S at low or high dose, single or two shots; roughly 5 received placebo; per-sample allocation not given. Samples came from day 63 after the first vaccine or placebo injection. The sequences come from peripheral blood, collected in a trial of Ad26.COV2.S vaccine versus placebo. The receptor source for this set is a person aged 18-65 years who received the Ad26.COV2.S COVID-19 vaccine or a placebo.

The rearrangement uses TRBV4-1 and TRBJ1-6, with TRBD1 matching over 9 bases. CDR3 size: 16 residues. Germline CDR1 is MGHRA and CDR2 is YSYEKL. The trim removed 0 bases at V and 7 bases at J, leaving 4 bases unmatched. CDR3 nucleotide sequence: TGCGCCAGCAGCCAAGAGGGGACAGGGAGGAATTCACCCCTCCACTTT. Protein sequence: CASSQEGTGRNSPLHF.

CDR3 coding DNA: TGTGCCACCAGTGACCCAGGGACAGACGAAAAACTGTTTTTT. Its translation is CATSDPGTDEKLFF. This chain uses TRBV24-1 with TRBJ1-4; 7 bases map to TRBD1. J lost 8 bases, V lost 4 bases, and 6 bases had no gene match. The germline V gene has CDR1 KGHDR and CDR2 SFDVKD. This CDR3 spans 14 amino acids.

The chain has TRBV6-2 or TRBV6-3 and TRBJ2-3; TRBD1 is a possible D gene (6 bases). The CDR3 contains 15 residues. Germline V lookup: CDR1 MNHEY, CDR2 SVGEGT. Trimming shortened V by 0 bases and J by 0 bases, and 7 bases separated the two germline ends. CDR3 loop: CASSYSGQSTDTQYF. DNA for the CDR3: TGTGCCAGCAGTTACTCAGGACAGAGCACAGATACGCAGTATTTT.

The rearrangement joins TRBV2 to TRBJ1-1; no clear D. CDR3 length equals 13 residues. Trimming pared 1 base from V and 5 bases from J, leaving 8 bases between. Germline values: CDR1 SNHLY, CDR2 FYNNEI. CDR3: CASSEVPRTEAFF. In DNA form, the CDR3 reads TGTGCCAGCAGTGAAGTCCCAAGGACTGAAGCTTTCTTT.

J is TRBJ2-5 and V is TRBV2, with D hard to call. CDR3 length: 11 amino acids. The germline V gene has CDR1 SNHLY and CDR2 FYNNEI. The ends were cut back, 6 bases at V and 3 bases at J, with 5 bases in the middle. As DNA, the CDR3 is TGTGCCAGCAGACGTAAAGAGACCCAGTACTTC. This gives the protein CASRRKETQYF.

The chain couples TRBV5-4 to TRBJ2-1; 15 bases are shared with TRBD2. This CDR3 region has 19 residues. The germline V gene encodes CDR1 SGHNT and CDR2 YYREEE (reference sequence). Trimming removed 4 bases from V and 0 bases from J; junction bases left unmatched: 8. CDR3 DNA: TGTGCCAGCAGCCCAGGGACTAGCGGGAGGCCGCTCTCCTACAATGAGCAGTTCTTC. Translated: CASSPGTSGRPLSYNEQFF. The full variable domain, with the rest looked up from reference TRBV5-4 and TRBJ2-1, is ETGVTQSPTHLIKTRGQQVTLRCSSQSGHNTVSWYQQALGQGPQFIFQYYREEENGRGNFPPRFSGLQFPNYSSELNVNALELDDSALYLCASSPGTSGRPLSYNEQFFGPGTRLTVL.

The chain has TRBV5-1 and TRBJ2-1; a weak D match, TRBD2 (6 bases). V shed 0 bases and J shed 3 bases, with 10 bases lying between them. This CDR3 has 15 residues. Germline values: CDR1 SGHRS, CDR2 YFSETQ. CDR3 sequence (DNA): TGCGCCAGCAGCTTGGCTGTTAGCGGCTACAATGAGCAGTTCTTC. The encoded protein is CASSLAVSGYNEQFF.

This chain connects TRBV6-6 to TRBJ1-5; 7 bases map to TRBD1. The junction had 7 bases not matched to a gene; V was cut back by 5 bases and J by 3 bases. Germline-derived CDR1 and CDR2 are MNHNY and SVGAGI (reference sequence). The CDR3 totals 15 residues. The CDR3 here is CASSMGTAYNQPQHF. CDR3 nucleotides: TGTGCCAGCAGTATGGGGACAGCCTACAATCAGCCCCAGCATTTT.

The chain joins TRBV30 to TRBJ1-1; D call uncertain. Between the trimmed V and J ends, which lost 2 bases and 1 base, there was a span of 11 bases. The germline CDR1 and CDR2 sequences are GTSNPN and SVGIG (reference sequence). The CDR3 consists of 14 residues. This CDR3 reads CAWSRGRTNTEAFF. The CDR3 DNA follows: TGTGCCTGGAGTCGAGGCCGGACGAACACTGAAGCTTTCTTT.

J is TRBJ2-2 and V is TRBV4-1; D remains unclear. Trimming left V 6 bases short and J 4 bases short, with 6 bases between. CDR1 is MGHRA and CDR2 is YSYEKL in the germline V gene. The CDR3 loop spans 12 amino acids. CDR3 DNA: TGCGCCAGCAGTCATTTCACCGGGGAGCTGTTTTTT. It specifies CASSHFTGELFF.

This clone was recorded at least ten times. The CDR3 sequence: CASSFDGALRTQYF. Here the CDR3 DNA reads TGTGCCAGCAGCTTTGATGGGGCCCTCCGAACCCAGTACTTC. The J gene is TRBJ2-5, the V gene TRBV7-9, with D possibly TRBD1 on 5 matching bases. Between the trimmed V and J ends, which lost 3 bases and 8 bases, there was a span of 16 bases. CDR3 size: 14 residues. Germline V gene lookup returns CDR1 SEHNR and CDR2 FQNEAQ (reference sequence).

The rearrangement links TRBV18 to TRBJ2-2; 7 bases align to TRBD1. J gave up 4 bases and V 0 bases, and 2 bases lay outside the gene matches. CDR3 length: 15 amino acids. Germline assignment: CDR1 KGHSH and CDR2 LQKENI. CDR3 bases: TGTGCCAGCTCACCACCAGGACAGGCCACCGGGGAGCTGTTTTTT. Protein sequence: CASSPPGQATGELFF.

V usage is TRBV6-5 and J usage is TRBJ2-3; tentatively, D is TRBD1 (6 bases). Trimming stripped 2 bases from V and 3 bases from J, with 12 bases between. Germline CDR1 reads MNHEY; CDR2 reads SVGAGI. The CDR3 length is 15 residues. The CDR3 here is CASSYGAGETDTQYF. The CDR3 DNA is TGTGCCAGCAGTTACGGGGCAGGGGAAACAGATACGCAGTATTTT.

Details on this clone: The sample has other DNA sequences that encode this CDR3 too. Here the CDR3 DNA reads TGTGCCTGGAGTGTACTCGGGAATCAGCCCCAGCATTTT. Protein product: CAWSVLGNQPQHF. The rearrangement links TRBV30 to TRBJ1-5; D remains unclear. CDR1 GTSNPN and CDR2 SVGIG come from the germline V gene (reference sequence). This CDR3 has 13 residues. Trimming cost V 0 bases and J 4 bases, with 7 bases left between them.

The chain links TRBV3-1 (or the pseudogene TRBV3-2) to TRBJ2-5, with D possibly TRBD2 on 6 matching bases. The germline V gene has CDR1 LGHDT and CDR2 YNNKEL (reference sequence). Trimming removed 1 base from V and 7 bases from J, with 16 bases in between. The CDR3 is made up of 15 amino acids. The CDR3 sequence is CASSQGSGPSGTQYF. In DNA, the CDR3 is TGTGCCAGCAGCCAAGGTAGCGGCCCGTCAGGGACCCAGTACTTC.

The chain employs TRBV18 and TRBJ2-1; no definite D call. CDR3 length: 13 amino acids. The V gene lost 2 bases and the J gene lost 9 bases, with 11 bases spanning the gap. Looked up from germline, CDR1 is KGHSH and CDR2 is LQKENI. CDR3 in DNA: TGTGCCAGCTCACCAGTGGCAGCCGTTGAGCAGTTCTTC. Translating gives CASSPVAAVEQFF.

The chain joins TRBV7-8 to TRBJ1-2; 9 bases line up with TRBD1. The CDR3 runs 15 residues. J was trimmed by 6 bases and V by 3 bases; bases with no gene match: 8. Germline V gene sequence: CDR1 SGHVS, CDR2 FQNEAQ. The CDR3 nucleotides read TGTGCCAGCAGCTTCCACTGGGACAGGGTAGATGGCTACACCTTC. Translating it yields CASSFHWDRVDGYTF.

The genes are TRBV11-3 and TRBJ2-4, with D perhaps matching TRBD1 (6 bases). V was cut by 8 bases and J by 0 bases, with 17 bases left in between. Germline V lookup: CDR1 SGHNT, CDR2 YENEEA. This CDR3 has 16 amino acids. CDR3 nucleotide sequence: TGTGCCAGCCCAGTCAGGGACATTCTAGCCAAAAACATTCAGTACTTC. Translation gives CASPVRDILAKNIQYF.

The V gene is TRBV7-8, the J gene TRBJ2-1; 11 bases match TRBD2. The ends lost 5 bases at V and 3 bases at J; junction bases unmatched: 3. Germline CDR1 SGHVS, CDR2 FQNEAQ. The CDR3 is 15 amino acids. This chain's CDR3 is CASSRTSGSYNEQFF. CDR3 DNA: TGTGCCAGCAGCCGTACTAGCGGGAGCTACAATGAGCAGTTCTTC.

The chain combines TRBV2 with TRBJ1-5, with D tentatively TRBD1 (5 bases). Looked up from germline, CDR1 is SNHLY and CDR2 is FYNNEI. V shed 1 base and J shed 6 bases, with 13 bases lying between them. The CDR3 loop spans 15 amino acids. CDR3 sequence: CASSEGGGWGQPQHF. CDR3 bases: TGTGCCAGCAGTGAAGGGGGGGGTTGGGGTCAGCCCCAGCATTTT.

The V gene is TRBV11-1, the J gene TRBJ2-5; 8 bases map to TRBD1. Germline-derived CDR1 and CDR2 are SGHAT and FQDESV (reference sequence). V lost 1 base and J lost 5; bases outside the gene matches: 6. The CDR3 spans 15 residues. CDR3 region: CASSLGTGNSETQYF. In DNA, the CDR3 is TGTGCCAGCAGCTTAGGGACAGGGAATAGCGAGACCCAGTACTTC.

The V gene is TRBV9, the J gene TRBJ2-5; tentatively, D is TRBD1 or TRBD2 (5 bases each). V shed 0 bases and J shed 4 bases, with 10 bases lying between them. The germline CDR1 and CDR2 sequences are SGDLS and YYNGEE. The CDR3 has 14 residues. CDR3 residues: CASSVGRGRETQYF. The CDR3 DNA is TGTGCCAGCAGCGTAGGAAGGGGACGAGAGACCCAGTACTTC.

The rearrangement joins TRBV3-1 (or the pseudogene TRBV3-2) to TRBJ1-1, with 9 bases lining up with TRBD1. This CDR3 contains 16 residues. Looked up from germline, CDR1 is LGHDT and CDR2 is YNNKEL (reference sequence). V lost 1 base to trimming and J lost 1 base; unmatched junction nucleotides: 4. In DNA form, the CDR3 reads TGTGCCAGCAGCCAAGGGACAGGGGTGGGGAACACTGAAGCTTTCTTT. Residues: CASSQGTGVGNTEAFF.

This chain links TRBV11-1 with TRBJ2-3; D is possibly TRBD1 (6 bases). Germline-derived CDR1 and CDR2 are SGHAT and FQDESV (reference sequence). CDR3 length equals 12 residues. Deletions cut 5 bases from V and 7 bases from J, with 10 bases between. This CDR3 reads CASSPGAYTQYF. In DNA, the CDR3 is TGTGCCAGCAGCCCAGGGGCATATACGCAGTATTTT.

This clone has only a few counts. This chain joins TRBV10-3 and TRBJ2-7; D unclear. V gave up 2 bases and J gave up 3 bases, with 11 bases separating them. There are 14 residues in the CDR3. The germline V gene has CDR1 ENHRY and CDR2 SYGVKD. The CDR3 region has the DNA TGTGCCATCAGTGAGGAACTTACGAACTACGAGCAGTACTTC. Its protein is CAISEELTNYEQYF.

This clone was observed a handful of times. This sequence joins TRBV6-5 and TRBJ2-7; no definite D call. From germline, CDR1 is MNHEY and CDR2 SVGAGI. V dropped 8 bases and J dropped 3 bases, with 14 bases sitting between them. This CDR3 contains 13 residues. This chain's CDR3 is CASGRTGLYEQYF. The DNA for the CDR3 is TGTGCCAGCGGACGGACGGGTCTCTACGAGCAGTACTTC.

The V gene is TRBV6-4, the J gene TRBJ2-7, with D possibly matching TRBD1 (5 bases). Germline loops: CDR1 MRHNA, CDR2 SNTAGT. The V end lost 6 bases, the J end lost 0 bases, and 12 bases lay between the germline ends. The CDR3 totals 14 residues. The CDR3 loop reads CASSRDPYSYEQYF. CDR3 sequence (DNA): TGTGCCAGCAGCAGGGATCCATACTCCTACGAGCAGTACTTC.